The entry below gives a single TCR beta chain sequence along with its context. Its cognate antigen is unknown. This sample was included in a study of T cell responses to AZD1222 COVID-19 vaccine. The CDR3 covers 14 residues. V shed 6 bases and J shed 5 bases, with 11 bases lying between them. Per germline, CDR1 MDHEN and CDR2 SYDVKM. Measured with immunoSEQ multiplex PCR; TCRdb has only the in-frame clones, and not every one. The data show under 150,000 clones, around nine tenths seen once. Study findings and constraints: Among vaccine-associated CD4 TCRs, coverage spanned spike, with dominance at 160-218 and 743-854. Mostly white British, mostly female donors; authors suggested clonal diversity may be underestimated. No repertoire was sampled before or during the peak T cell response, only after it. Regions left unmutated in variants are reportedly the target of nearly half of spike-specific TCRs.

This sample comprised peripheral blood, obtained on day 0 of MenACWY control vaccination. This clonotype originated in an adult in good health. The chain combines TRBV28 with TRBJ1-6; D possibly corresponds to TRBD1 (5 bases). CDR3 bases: TGTGCCAGCAGGGGGGGACGGAATAATTCACCCCTCCACTTT. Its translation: CASRGGRNNSPLHF.